This T cell receptor beta chain was observed in a study of shared clonotypes between healthy human individuals. This clone came up once. Germline values: CDR1 MGHRA, CDR2 YSYEKL. V lost 3 bases to trimming and J lost 4 bases; unmatched junction nucleotides: 14. The CDR3 runs to 20 residues. The repertoire was sequenced with immunoSEQ multiplex PCR; TCRdb's copy has only in-frame clones and lacks some. Here the sample spans roughly 2 million clones, about 94% being singletons. The source material was naive CD4+ T cells sorted from blood. Subset specified: CD45RA+ positively selected. This clonotype originated in a man aged 18 to 30 in good health. The J gene is TRBJ2-1, the V gene TRBV4-1; 14 bases are a match to TRBD2. The DNA for the CDR3 is TGCGCCAGCAGCCACCCCGTGACTAGCGGGAGGGCCCGGGGGTACAATGAGCAGTTCTTC. Protein product: CASSHPVTSGRARGYNEQFF.